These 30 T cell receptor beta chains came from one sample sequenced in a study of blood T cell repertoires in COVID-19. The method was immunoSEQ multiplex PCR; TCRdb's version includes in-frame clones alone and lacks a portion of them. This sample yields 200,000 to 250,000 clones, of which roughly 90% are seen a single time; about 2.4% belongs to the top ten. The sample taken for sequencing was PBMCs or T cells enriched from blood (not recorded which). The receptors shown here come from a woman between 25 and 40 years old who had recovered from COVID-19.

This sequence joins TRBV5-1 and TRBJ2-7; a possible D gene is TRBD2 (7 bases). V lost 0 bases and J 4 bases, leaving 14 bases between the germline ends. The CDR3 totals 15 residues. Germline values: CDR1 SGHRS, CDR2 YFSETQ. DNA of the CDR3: TGCGCCAGCAGCTTGGCCGGGGGGCTTGAATACGAGCAGTACTTC. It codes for CASSLAGGLEYEQYF.

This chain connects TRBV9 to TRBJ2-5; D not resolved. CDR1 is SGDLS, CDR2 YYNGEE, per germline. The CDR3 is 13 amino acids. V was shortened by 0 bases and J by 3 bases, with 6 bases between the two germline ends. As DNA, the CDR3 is TGTGCCAGCAGCGTAGCTACTAAAGAGACCCAGTACTTC. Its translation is CASSVATKETQYF. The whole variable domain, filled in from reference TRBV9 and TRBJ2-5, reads DSGVTQTPKHLITATGQRVTLRCSPRSGDLSVYWYQQSLDQGLQFLIQYYNGEERAKGNILERFSAQQFPDLHSELNLSSLELGDSALYFCASSVATKETQYFGPGTRLLVL.

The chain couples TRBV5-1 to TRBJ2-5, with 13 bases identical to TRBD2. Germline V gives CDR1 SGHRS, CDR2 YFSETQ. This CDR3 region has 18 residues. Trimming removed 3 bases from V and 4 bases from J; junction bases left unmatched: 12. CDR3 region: CASSSPTSGLAGVETQYF. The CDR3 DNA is TGCGCCAGCAGCTCACCTACTTCCGGACTAGCGGGGGTAGAGACCCAGTACTTC. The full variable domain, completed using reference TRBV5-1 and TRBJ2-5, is KAGVTQTPRYLIKTRGQQVTLSCSPISGHRSVSWYQQTPGQGLQFLFEYFSETQRNKGNFPGRFSGRQFSNSRSEMNVSTLELGDSALYLCASSSPTSGLAGVETQYFGPGTRLLVL.

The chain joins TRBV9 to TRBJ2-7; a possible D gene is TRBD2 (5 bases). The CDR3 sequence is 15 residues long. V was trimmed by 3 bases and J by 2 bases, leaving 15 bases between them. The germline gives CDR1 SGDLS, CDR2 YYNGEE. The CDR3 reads CASSARGEPPYEQYF. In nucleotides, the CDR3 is TGTGCCAGCAGCGCACGGGGAGAACCTCCCTACGAGCAGTACTTC.

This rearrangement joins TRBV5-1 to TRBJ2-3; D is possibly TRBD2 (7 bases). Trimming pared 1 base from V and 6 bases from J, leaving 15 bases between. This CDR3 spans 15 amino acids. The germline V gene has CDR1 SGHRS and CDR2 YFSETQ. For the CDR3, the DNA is TGCGCCAGCAGCTTGTTCGGGGGGCCGGGGGATACGCAGTATTTT. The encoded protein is CASSLFGGPGDTQYF.

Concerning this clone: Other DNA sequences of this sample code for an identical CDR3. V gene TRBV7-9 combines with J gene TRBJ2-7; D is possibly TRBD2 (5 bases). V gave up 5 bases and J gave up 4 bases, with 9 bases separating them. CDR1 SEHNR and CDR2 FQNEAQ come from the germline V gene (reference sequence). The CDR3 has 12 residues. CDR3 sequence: CASSPRGYEQYF. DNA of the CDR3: TGTGCCAGCAGCCCAAGAGGGTACGAGCAGTACTTC.

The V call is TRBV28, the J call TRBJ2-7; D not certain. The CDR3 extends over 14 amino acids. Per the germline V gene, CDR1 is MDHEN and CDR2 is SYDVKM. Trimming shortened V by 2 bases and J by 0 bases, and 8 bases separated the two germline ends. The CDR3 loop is CASSLKRISYEQYF. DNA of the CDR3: TGTGCCAGCAGTTTAAAGAGGATCTCCTACGAGCAGTACTTC.

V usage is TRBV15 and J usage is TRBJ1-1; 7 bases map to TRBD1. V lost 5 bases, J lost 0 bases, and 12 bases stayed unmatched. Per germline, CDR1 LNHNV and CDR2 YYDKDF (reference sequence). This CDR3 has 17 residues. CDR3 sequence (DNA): TGTGCCACCAGCGGGAGACAGGGTAGAAGGATGAACACTGAAGCTTTCTTT. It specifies CATSGRQGRRMNTEAFF. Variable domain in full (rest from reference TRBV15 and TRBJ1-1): DAMVIQNPRYQVTQFGKPVTLSCSQTLNHNVMYWYQQKSSQAPKLLFHYYDKDFNNEADTPDNFQSRRPNTSFCFLDIRSPGLGDTAMYLCATSGRQGRRMNTEAFFGQGTRLTVV.

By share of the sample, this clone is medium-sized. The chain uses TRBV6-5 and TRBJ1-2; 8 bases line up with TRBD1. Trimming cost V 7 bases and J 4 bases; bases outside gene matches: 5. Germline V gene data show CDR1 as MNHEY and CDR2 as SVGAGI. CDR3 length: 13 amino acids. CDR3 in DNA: TGTGCCAGCACCCACAGGGGGTCCTATGGCTACACCTTC. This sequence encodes CASTHRGSYGYTF.

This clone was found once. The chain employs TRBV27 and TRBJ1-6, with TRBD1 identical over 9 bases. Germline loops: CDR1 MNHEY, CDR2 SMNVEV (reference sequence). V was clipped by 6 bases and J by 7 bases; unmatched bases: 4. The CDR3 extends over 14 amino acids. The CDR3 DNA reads TGTGCCAGCAGCCACAGGGGGCGGAATTCACCCCTCCACTTT. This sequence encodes CASSHRGRNSPLHF.

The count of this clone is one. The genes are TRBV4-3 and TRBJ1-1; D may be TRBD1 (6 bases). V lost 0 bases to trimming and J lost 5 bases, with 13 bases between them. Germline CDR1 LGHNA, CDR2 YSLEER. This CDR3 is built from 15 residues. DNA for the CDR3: TGCGCCAGCAGCCAAGATCAGGGGATGGGGACTGAAGCTTTCTTT. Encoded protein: CASSQDQGMGTEAFF.

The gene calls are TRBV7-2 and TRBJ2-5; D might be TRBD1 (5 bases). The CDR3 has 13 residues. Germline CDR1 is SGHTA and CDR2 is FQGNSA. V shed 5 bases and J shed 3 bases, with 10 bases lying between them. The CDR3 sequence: CASSPTREETQYF. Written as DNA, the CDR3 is TGTGCCAGCAGCCCGACCAGGGAAGAGACCCAGTACTTC.

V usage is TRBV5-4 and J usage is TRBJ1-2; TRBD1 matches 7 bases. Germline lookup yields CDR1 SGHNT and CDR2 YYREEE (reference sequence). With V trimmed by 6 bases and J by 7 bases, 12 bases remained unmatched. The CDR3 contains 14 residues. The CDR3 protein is CASNPNGQAVGYTF. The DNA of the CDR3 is TGTGCCAGCAACCCAAACGGACAGGCAGTTGGCTACACCTTC.

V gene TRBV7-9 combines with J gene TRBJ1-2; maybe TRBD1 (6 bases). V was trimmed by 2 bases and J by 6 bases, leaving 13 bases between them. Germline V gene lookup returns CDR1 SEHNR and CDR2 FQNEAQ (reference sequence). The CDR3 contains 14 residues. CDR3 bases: TGTGCCAGCAGCTTAAGGGAGGGGGGCAATGGCTACACCTTC. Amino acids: CASSLREGGNGYTF.

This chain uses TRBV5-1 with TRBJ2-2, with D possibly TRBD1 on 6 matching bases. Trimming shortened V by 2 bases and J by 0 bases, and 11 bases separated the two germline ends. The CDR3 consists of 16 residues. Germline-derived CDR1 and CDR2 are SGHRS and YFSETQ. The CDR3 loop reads CASSFRQVANTGELFF. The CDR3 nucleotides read TGCGCCAGCAGCTTCAGACAGGTCGCGAACACCGGGGAGCTGTTTTTT.

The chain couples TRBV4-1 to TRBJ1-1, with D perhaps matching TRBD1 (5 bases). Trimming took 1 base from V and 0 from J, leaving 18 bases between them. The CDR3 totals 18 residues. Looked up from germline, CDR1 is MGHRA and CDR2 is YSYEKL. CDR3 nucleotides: TGCGCCAGCAGCCAAGTCGTCCACATACAGGCCATGAACACTGAAGCTTTCTTT. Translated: CASSQVVHIQAMNTEAFF.

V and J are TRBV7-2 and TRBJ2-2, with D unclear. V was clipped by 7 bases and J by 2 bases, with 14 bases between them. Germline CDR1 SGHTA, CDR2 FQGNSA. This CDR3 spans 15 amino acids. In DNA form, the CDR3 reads TGTGCCAGCACCCCCCGCGGCCGCAACACCGGGGAGCTGTTTTTT. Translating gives CASTPRGRNTGELFF.

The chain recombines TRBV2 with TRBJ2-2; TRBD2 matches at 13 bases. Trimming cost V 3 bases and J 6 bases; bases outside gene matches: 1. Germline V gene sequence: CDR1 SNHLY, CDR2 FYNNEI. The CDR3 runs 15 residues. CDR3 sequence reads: CASSDGLAGAGELFF. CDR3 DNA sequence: TGTGCCAGCAGTGACGGACTAGCGGGGGCCGGGGAGCTGTTTTTT.

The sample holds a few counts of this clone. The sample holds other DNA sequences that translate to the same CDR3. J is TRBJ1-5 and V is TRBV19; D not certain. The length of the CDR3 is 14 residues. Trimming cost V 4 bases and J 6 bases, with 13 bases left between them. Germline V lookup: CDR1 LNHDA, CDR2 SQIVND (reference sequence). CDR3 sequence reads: CASSTTGGGQPQHF. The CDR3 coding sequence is TGTGCCAGTAGTACCACTGGAGGAGGTCAGCCCCAGCATTTT.

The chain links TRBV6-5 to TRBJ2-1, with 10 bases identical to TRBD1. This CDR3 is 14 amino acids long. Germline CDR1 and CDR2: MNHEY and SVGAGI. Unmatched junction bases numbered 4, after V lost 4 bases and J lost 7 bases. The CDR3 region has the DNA TGTGCCAGCAGTTTCGGGACAGGGGTGAATGAGCAGTTCTTC. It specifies CASSFGTGVNEQFF.

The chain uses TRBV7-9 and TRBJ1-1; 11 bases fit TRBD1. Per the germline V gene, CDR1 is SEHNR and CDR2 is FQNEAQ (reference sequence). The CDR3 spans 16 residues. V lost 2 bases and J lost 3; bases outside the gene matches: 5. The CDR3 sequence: CASSLHRGQGDTEAFF. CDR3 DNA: TGTGCCAGCAGCTTACACAGGGGACAGGGGGACACTGAAGCTTTCTTT. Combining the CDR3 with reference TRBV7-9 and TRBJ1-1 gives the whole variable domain DTGVSQNPRHKITKRGQNVTFRCDPISEHNRLYWYRQTLGQGPEFLTYFQNEAQLEKSRLLSDRFSAERPKGSFSTLEIQRTEQGDSAMYLCASSLHRGQGDTEAFFGQGTRLTVV.

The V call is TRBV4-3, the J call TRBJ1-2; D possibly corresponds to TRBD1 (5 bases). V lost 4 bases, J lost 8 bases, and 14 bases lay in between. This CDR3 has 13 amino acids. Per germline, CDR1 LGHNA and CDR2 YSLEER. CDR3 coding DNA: TGCGCCAGCAGCCTCAACCGGGACTCCGGCTACACCTTC. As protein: CASSLNRDSGYTF.

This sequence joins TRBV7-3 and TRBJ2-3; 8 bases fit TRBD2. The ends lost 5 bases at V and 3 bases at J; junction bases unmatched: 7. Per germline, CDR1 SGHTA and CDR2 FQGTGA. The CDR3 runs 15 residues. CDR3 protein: CASSPGGGRTDTQYF. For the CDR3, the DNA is TGTGCCAGCAGCCCCGGGGGGGGGCGGACAGATACGCAGTATTTT. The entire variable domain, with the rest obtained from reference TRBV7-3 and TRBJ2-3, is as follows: GAGVSQTPSNKVTEKGKYVELRCDPISGHTALYWYRQSLGQGPEFLIYFQGTGAADDSGLPNDRFFAVRPEGSVSTLKIQRTERGDSAVYLCASSPGGGRTDTQYFGPGTRLTVL.

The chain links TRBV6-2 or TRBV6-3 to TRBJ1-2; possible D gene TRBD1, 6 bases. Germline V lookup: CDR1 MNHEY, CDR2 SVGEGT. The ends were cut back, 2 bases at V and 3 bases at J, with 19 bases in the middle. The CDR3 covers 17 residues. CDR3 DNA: TGTGCCAGCAGTTACGTGACAGGCAAGGATAGCCACTATGGCTACACCTTC. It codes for CASSYVTGKDSHYGYTF.

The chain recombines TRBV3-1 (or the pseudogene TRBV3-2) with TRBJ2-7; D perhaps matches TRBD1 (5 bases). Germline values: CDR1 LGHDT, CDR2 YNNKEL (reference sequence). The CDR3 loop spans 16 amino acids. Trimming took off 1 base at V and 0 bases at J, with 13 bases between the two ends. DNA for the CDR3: TGTGCCAGCAGCCAAGTTTTTTGGACAACCTCCTACGAGCAGTACTTC. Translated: CASSQVFWTTSYEQYF.

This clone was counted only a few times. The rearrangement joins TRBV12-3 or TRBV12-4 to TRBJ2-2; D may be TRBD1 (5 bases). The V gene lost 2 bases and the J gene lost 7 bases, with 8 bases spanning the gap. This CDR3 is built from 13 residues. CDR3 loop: CASSLTGYGELFF. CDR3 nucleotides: TGTGCCAGCAGTTTAACAGGTTACGGGGAGCTGTTTTTT.

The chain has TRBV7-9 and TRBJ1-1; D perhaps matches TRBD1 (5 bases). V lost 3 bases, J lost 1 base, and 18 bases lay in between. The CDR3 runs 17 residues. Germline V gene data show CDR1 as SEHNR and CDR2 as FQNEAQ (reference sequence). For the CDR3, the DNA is TGTGCCAGCAGCTTGTCTCCAGGGCCTCGGAGGAACACTGAAGCTTTCTTT. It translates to CASSLSPGPRRNTEAFF. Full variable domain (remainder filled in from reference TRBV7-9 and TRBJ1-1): DTGVSQNPRHKITKRGQNVTFRCDPISEHNRLYWYRQTLGQGPEFLTYFQNEAQLEKSRLLSDRFSAERPKGSFSTLEIQRTEQGDSAMYLCASSLSPGPRRNTEAFFGQGTRLTVV.

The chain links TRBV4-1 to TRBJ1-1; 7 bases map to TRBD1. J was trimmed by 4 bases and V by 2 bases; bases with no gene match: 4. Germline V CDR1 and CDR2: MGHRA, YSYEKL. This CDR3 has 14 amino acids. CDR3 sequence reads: CASSQYRGGTEAFF. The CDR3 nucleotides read TGCGCCAGCAGCCAATACAGGGGTGGCACTGAAGCTTTCTTT.

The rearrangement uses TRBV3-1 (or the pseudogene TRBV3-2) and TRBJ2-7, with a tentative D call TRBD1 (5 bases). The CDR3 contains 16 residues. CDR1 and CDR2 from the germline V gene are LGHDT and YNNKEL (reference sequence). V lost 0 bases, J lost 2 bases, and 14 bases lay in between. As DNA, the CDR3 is TGTGCCAGCAGCCAAGATCATGTAGGACAAACCTACGAGCAGTACTTC. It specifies CASSQDHVGQTYEQYF.

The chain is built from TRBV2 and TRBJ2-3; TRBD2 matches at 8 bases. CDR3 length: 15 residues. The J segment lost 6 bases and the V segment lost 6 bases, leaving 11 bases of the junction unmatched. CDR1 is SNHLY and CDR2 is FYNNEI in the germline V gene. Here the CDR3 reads CASRGLAPQKDTQYF. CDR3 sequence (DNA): TGTGCCAGCAGAGGACTAGCCCCTCAGAAGGATACGCAGTATTTT. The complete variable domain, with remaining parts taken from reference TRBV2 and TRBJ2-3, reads EPEVTQTPSHQVTQMGQEVILRCVPISNHLYFYWYRQILGQKVEFLVSFYNNEISEKSEIFDDQFSVERPDGSNFTLKIRSTKLEDSAMYFCASRGLAPQKDTQYFGPGTRLTVL.